This is a list of T cell receptor beta chains from one sample in a study of T cells in Graves' hyperthyroidism and ophthalmopathy. TCRdb recomputed calls from the multiplex PCR reads with MiXCR, one row per CDR3 protein. Of a few hundred thousand distinct CDR3 sequences in the sample, around 13% were seen once. Material for sequencing was blood. Receptors originate from a young woman with Graves' hyperthyroidism. Each CDR3 is given with its conserved first and last residue. A D gene is named only where the DNA matches it firmly. Clone size is given for some rows only: seen once, a few or many times, or a class if the clone is expanded.

abundance	v_gene	d_gene	j_gene	CDR3aa	CDR3nt
many	TRBV28	NA	TRBJ1-1	CASSVTGPNTEAFF	TGTGCCAGCAGTGTTACAGGGCCCAATACTGAAGCTTTCTTT
many	TRBV27	NA	TRBJ2-5	CASWGLTQETQYF	TGTGCCAGCTGGGGACTTACGCAAGAGACCCAGTACTTC
NA	TRBV30	TRBD2	TRBJ2-5	CAWSPRGTSGGYQETQYF	TGTGCCTGGAGCCCAAGGGGGACCTCGGGAGGGTACCAAGAGACCCAGTACTTC
many	TRBV30	NA	TRBJ1-2	CAWHRTVHGYTF	TGTGCCTGGCACAGGACAGTCCATGGCTACACCTTC
NA	TRBV5-4	TRBD1	TRBJ2-1	CASSLGTGGPYNEQFF	TGTGCCAGCAGCTTGGGGACAGGGGGCCCCTACAATGAGCAGTTCTTC
few	TRBV3-1	TRBD1	TRBJ1-3	CASSHPGQRGNTIYF	TGTGCCAGCAGCCACCCGGGACAGCGTGGAAACACCATATATTTT
many	TRBV7-2	NA	TRBJ1-6	CASSLGPAVDSPLHF	TGTGCCAGCAGCTTAGGCCCCGCCGTAGACTCACCCCTCCACTTT
many	TRBV6-1	TRBD2	TRBJ2-5	CASRDLSGTAETQYF	TGTGCCAGCAGGGATCTTAGCGGGACGGCGGAGACCCAGTACTTC
many	TRBV11-1	NA	TRBJ2-1	CASSLAWYNEQFF	TGTGCCAGCAGCTTAGCGTGGTACAATGAGCAGTTCTTC
few	TRBV7-6	NA	TRBJ2-5	CASSLRTVQGTQYF	TGTGCCAGCAGCCTCAGGACGGTCCAGGGGACCCAGTACTTC
many	TRBV3-1	TRBD1	TRBJ1-1	CASSQGTGANTEAFF	TGTGCCAGCAGCCAAGGGACAGGGGCGAACACTGAAGCTTTCTTT
NA	TRBV5-1	NA	TRBJ1-5	CASTSGNTQHF	TGCGCCAGCACTAGCGGGAATACGCAGCATTTT
few	TRBV28	TRBD2	TRBJ2-1	CASSFSGASGYNEQFF	TGTGCCAGCAGTTTTTCCGGTGCTAGCGGATACAATGAGCAGTTCTTC
few	TRBV10-2	NA	TRBJ1-2	CASSYTGKEGYTF	TGCGCCAGCAGTTACACAGGGAAGGAGGGCTACACCTTC
NA	TRBV28	TRBD1	TRBJ2-1	CASSLYGTGFNEQFF	TGTGCCAGCAGTTTGTACGGGACAGGGTTTAATGAGCAGTTCTTC
NA	TRBV5-1	NA	TRBJ2-2	CASSLHPANTGELFF	TGCGCCAGCAGCTTGCATCCCGCGAACACCGGGGAGCTGTTTTTT
many	TRBV6-2/TRBV6-3	TRBD1	TRBJ2-3	CASSTDRGFTQYF	TGTGCCAGCAGTACGGACAGGGGATTTACGCAGTATTTT
many	TRBV10-2	NA	TRBJ1-5	CASRTGTRNSNQPQHF	TGCGCCAGCAGGACTGGGACACGGAATAGCAATCAGCCCCAGCATTTT
many	TRBV4-2	NA	TRBJ1-5	CASSQDVAVRQPQHF	TGTGCCAGCAGCCAAGATGTCGCGGTCCGGCAGCCCCAGCATTTT
many	TRBV7-3	NA	TRBJ2-3	CASSPLVADTQYF	TGTGCCAGCAGCCCCCTGGTTGCCGATACGCAGTATTTT
NA	TRBV2	TRBD1	TRBJ2-7	CASRTGTGVEQYF	TGTGCCAGCAGGACCGGGACAGGGGTCGAGCAGTACTTC
NA	TRBV11-2	TRBD2	TRBJ2-1	CASSTWTSGSEGPSPYEQFF	TGTGCCAGCAGCACCTGGACTAGCGGGAGTGAGGGCCCCAGCCCCTACGAGCAGTTCTTC
many	TRBV15	NA	TRBJ2-7	CATKHPGFFSYEQYF	TGTGCCACTAAGCACCCAGGGTTTTTCTCCTACGAGCAGTACTTC
few	TRBV7-9	TRBD2	TRBJ2-7	CASSWGGLAAWEQYF	TGTGCCAGCAGCTGGGGGGGACTAGCGGCGTGGGAGCAGTACTTC
many	TRBV12-3/TRBV12-4	NA	TRBJ2-1	CASSPIVEGFTWDNEQFF	TGTGCCAGCAGCCCGATCGTGGAAGGGTTTACTTGGGACAATGAGCAGTTCTTC
few	TRBV25-1	TRBD2	TRBJ2-3	CASQGTSGTDTQYF	TGTGCCAGCCAAGGGACTAGCGGGACAGATACGCAGTATTTT
NA	TRBV9	NA	TRBJ2-7	CASSPQEVGWTYEQYF	TGTGCCAGCAGCCCACAAGAGGTGGGTTGGACGTACGAGCAGTACTTC
many	TRBV6-1	NA	TRBJ1-5	CASSEGPVSNQPQHF	TGTGCCAGCAGTGAGGGGCCCGTCAGCAATCAGCCCCAGCATTTT
few	TRBV7-3	NA	TRBJ2-1	CASSPRPSYNEQFF	TGTGCCAGCAGCCCGCGTCCCTCCTACAATGAGCAGTTCTTC
many	TRBV9	TRBD1	TRBJ1-6	CASSLSPGQGKGGNSPLHF	TGTGCCAGCAGTCTAAGTCCGGGACAGGGAAAGGGTGGTAATTCACCCCTCCACTTT
many	TRBV30	NA	TRBJ2-7	CAWSITSYEQYF	TGTGCCTGGAGTATCACTTCCTACGAGCAGTACTTC
many	TRBV27	TRBD2	TRBJ2-3	CASSPTLPGLAGRTDTQYF	TGTGCCAGCAGTCCCACCCTCCCCGGACTAGCGGGACGCACAGATACGCAGTATTTT
NA	TRBV7-3	TRBD2	TRBJ2-7	CASSLRGGSSYEQYF	TGTGCCAGCAGCTTACGCGGGGGGAGCTCCTACGAGCAGTACTTC